A single sample gave rise to the 20 T cell receptor beta chains below, sequenced in a study of blood T cell repertoires in COVID-19. The assay was immunoSEQ multiplex PCR, and TCRdb's table has in-frame clones only and misses some. This sample has hundreds of thousands of clones, with around 80% found just once. Sequencing input: peripheral blood. These receptors all come from a woman older than 75 with active or convalescent COVID-19.

The chain employs TRBV27 and TRBJ2-4, with D uncertain. With 8 bases removed from V and 0 bases from J, the gap between germline ends came to 11 bases. Germline V gene data show CDR1 as MNHEY and CDR2 as SMNVEV (reference sequence). This CDR3 is built from 14 residues. As DNA, the CDR3 is TGTGCCAGCTACTCTCTCCTAGCCAAAAACATTCAGTACTTC. The encoded protein is CASYSLLAKNIQYF.

This chain joins TRBV3-1 (or the pseudogene TRBV3-2) and TRBJ2-5, with TRBD1 identical over 10 bases. Germline V CDR1 and CDR2: LGHDT, YNNKEL (reference sequence). Trimming at V came to 1 base and at J to 4 bases, leaving 3 bases not matched to a gene. This CDR3 is built from 15 residues. CDR3 protein: CASSQAGTGAETQYF. CDR3 nucleotides: TGTGCCAGCAGCCAAGCCGGGACAGGGGCAGAGACCCAGTACTTC.

The chain couples TRBV4-2 to TRBJ2-7; 10 bases match TRBD2. Trimming removed 0 bases from V and 5 bases from J; junction bases left unmatched: 7. Germline V gives CDR1 LGHNA, CDR2 YNFKEQ. This CDR3 comprises 16 residues. CDR3 sequence: CASSQERLAGVNEQYF. The CDR3 DNA sequence: TGTGCCAGCAGCCAAGAGCGGCTAGCGGGGGTCAACGAGCAGTACTTC.

The chain has TRBV4-3 and TRBJ2-7; perhaps TRBD2 as D (5 bases). V was pared by 4 bases and J by 3 bases, with 13 bases between. From germline, CDR1 is LGHNA and CDR2 YSLEER. The CDR3 consists of 14 residues. The CDR3 nucleotides are TGCGCCAGCAGCCCCGTAGAGGGCTACTACGAGCAGTACTTC. Protein product: CASSPVEGYYEQYF.

V gene TRBV5-6 combines with J gene TRBJ2-1, with 10 bases aligning to TRBD2. CDR1 and CDR2 from the germline V gene are SGHDT and YYEEEE. The CDR3 runs 17 residues. The ends lost 0 bases at V and 2 bases at J; junction bases unmatched: 5. In DNA, the CDR3 is TGTGCCAGCAGCTTGGCTAGCGGGAGTTACCCCTACAATGAGCAGTTCTTC. Its translation: CASSLASGSYPYNEQFF.

The rearrangement joins TRBV29-1 to TRBJ1-1; 7 nucleotides agree with TRBD1. CDR1 and CDR2 (germline): SQVTM, ANQGSEA. CDR3 length: 13 residues. Trimming at V came to 7 bases and at J to 4 bases, leaving 9 bases not matched to a gene. The CDR3 is CSENRGFGTEAFF. CDR3 DNA: TGCAGCGAGAACAGGGGATTCGGCACTGAAGCTTTCTTT.

V gene TRBV28 combines with J gene TRBJ2-2, with 7 bases lining up with TRBD1. Germline CDR1 is MDHEN and CDR2 is SYDVKM. This CDR3 has 18 amino acids. The V and J ends lost 3 bases and 6 bases, in that order; junction bases with no gene match: 16. CDR3 DNA: TGTGCCAGCAGTTTCCCCACAGGGGAGAGGGGACACGCCGGGGAGCTGTTTTTT. It yields the protein CASSFPTGERGHAGELFF.

The chain combines TRBV5-1 with TRBJ2-5; 7 positions agree with TRBD1. Germline V gene lookup returns CDR1 SGHRS and CDR2 YFSETQ. This CDR3 comprises 12 residues. Trimming cost V 7 bases and J 0 bases; bases outside gene matches: 0. The CDR3 here is CASGTDQETQYF. The CDR3 DNA sequence: TGCGCCAGCGGGACAGACCAAGAGACCCAGTACTTC.

J is TRBJ2-2 and V is TRBV9; the D gene is possibly TRBD2 (5 bases). The CDR3 sequence is 16 residues long. In germline, CDR1 is SGDLS, CDR2 YYNGEE. Between the trimmed V and J ends, which lost 0 bases and 1 base, there was a span of 10 bases. In DNA, the CDR3 is TGTGCCAGCAGCGTAGTGGACTCGAGGAACACCGGGGAGCTGTTTTTT. Residues: CASSVVDSRNTGELFF.

The rearrangement links TRBV6-2 or TRBV6-3 to TRBJ2-7; 7 nucleotides agree with TRBD1. CDR3 length: 15 amino acids. The V gene's germline CDR1 is MNHEY and CDR2 SVGEGT. The V and J ends lost 5 bases and 7 bases, in that order; junction bases with no gene match: 14. CDR3 nucleotide sequence: TGTGCCAGCAGTCCCCAGACTTCCCCCAGGGGGGAGCAGTACTTC. Translation: CASSPQTSPRGEQYF.

The chain carries TRBV7-9 and TRBJ2-7; TRBD1 aligns across 9 bases. The CDR3 totals 16 residues. CDR1 and CDR2 (germline): SEHNR, FQNEAQ (reference sequence). Trimming removed 5 bases from V and 4 bases from J; junction bases left unmatched: 12. The chain's CDR3 is CASSAPPGQGSYEQYF. CDR3 DNA sequence: TGTGCCAGCAGCGCGCCTCCGGGACAGGGATCATACGAGCAGTACTTC.

The chain combines TRBV7-8 with TRBJ1-5; 8 bases match TRBD1. V dropped 5 bases and J dropped 6; count of bases not matched to a gene: 24. The CDR3 extends over 20 amino acids. Germline CDR1 SGHVS, CDR2 FQNEAQ. CDR3 DNA sequence: TGTGCCAGCAGCCGAGAAACTGGACAGGGCCTCGCCTCGAGGATTCAGCCCCAGCATTTT. It yields the protein CASSRETGQGLASRIQPQHF.

V gene TRBV9 combines with J gene TRBJ1-2; 7 bases fit TRBD1. Germline V gives CDR1 SGDLS, CDR2 YYNGEE. V shed 4 bases, J shed 3 bases, and the junction held 9 bases outside the gene matches. This CDR3 has 15 amino acids. The CDR3 DNA reads as TGTGCCAGCAGCCCCCAGACAGGGTCGGACTATGGCTACACCTTC. Its protein product is CASSPQTGSDYGYTF. The full variable domain, with the rest looked up from reference TRBV9 and TRBJ1-2, is DSGVTQTPKHLITATGQRVTLRCSPRSGDLSVYWYQQSLDQGLQFLIQYYNGEERAKGNILERFSAQQFPDLHSELNLSSLELGDSALYFCASSPQTGSDYGYTFGSGTRLTVV.

The gene calls are TRBV24-1 and TRBJ2-3; 8 bases agree with TRBD1. Germline CDR1 KGHDR, CDR2 SFDVKD. The CDR3 is made up of 15 amino acids. J gave up 3 bases and V 4 bases, and 5 bases lay outside the gene matches. The CDR3 here is CATSDPQGGTDTQYF. The CDR3 DNA reads TGTGCCACCAGTGACCCACAGGGGGGAACAGATACGCAGTATTTT.

The rearrangement links TRBV7-2 to TRBJ2-7, with 9 positions matching TRBD2. The CDR3 has 16 residues. Germline trimming cut 2 bases from V and 4 bases from J; bases unmatched to any gene: 9. Looked up from germline, CDR1 is SGHTA and CDR2 is FQGNSA. CDR3 region: CASSLFPSGTGYEQYF. As DNA, the CDR3 is TGTGCCAGCAGCTTATTCCCTAGCGGGACTGGTTACGAGCAGTACTTC.

The chain recombines TRBV3-1 (or the pseudogene TRBV3-2) with TRBJ2-7; TRBD2 matches at 9 bases. Germline V gene lookup returns CDR1 LGHDT and CDR2 YNNKEL (reference sequence). The CDR3 contains 16 residues. Trimming at V came to 4 bases and at J to 5 bases, leaving 12 bases not matched to a gene. CDR3 DNA: TGTGCCAGCAGCCGTTCGTCTAGCGGGGCATTCAACGAGCAGTACTTC. Amino acids: CASSRSSSGAFNEQYF.

The chain uses TRBV18 and TRBJ1-4, with D unresolved. This CDR3 is 15 amino acids long. The V and J ends lost 1 base and 6 bases respectively, with 12 bases between them. In germline, CDR1 is KGHSH, CDR2 LQKENI. DNA for the CDR3: TGTGCCAGCTCACCACTCGGGGAGGGTGATGAAAAACTGTTTTTT. Translating gives CASSPLGEGDEKLFF.

The gene calls are TRBV5-6 and TRBJ2-6; possible D gene TRBD1, 7 bases. The CDR3 loop spans 18 amino acids. Germline V gene lookup returns CDR1 SGHDT and CDR2 YYEEEE. The germline V and J ends were trimmed by 3 bases and 0 bases, with 16 bases remaining between them. Here the CDR3 reads CASSSGDSILSGANVLTF. DNA of the CDR3: TGTGCCAGCAGCTCGGGGGACAGCATCCTCTCTGGGGCCAACGTCCTGACTTTC.

The rearrangement links TRBV19 to TRBJ1-2; 10 positions agree with TRBD1. Germline CDR1 LNHDA, CDR2 SQIVND (reference sequence). V lost 8 bases to trimming and J lost 4 bases; unmatched junction nucleotides: 7. The CDR3 is 14 residues long. As DNA, the CDR3 is TGTGCCAGTCGACAGGGGGCCGGACTCTATGGCTACACCTTC. This sequence encodes CASRQGAGLYGYTF.

This clone was counted only a few times. The chain employs TRBV13 and TRBJ1-2, with TRBD1 matching 8 bases. Germline V gene data show CDR1 as PRHDT and CDR2 as FYEKMQ (reference sequence). The CDR3 spans 14 residues. Trimming at V came to 5 bases and at J to 5 bases, leaving 7 bases not matched to a gene. CDR3 region: CASSGPGQGYGYTF. CDR3 sequence (DNA): TGTGCCAGCAGCGGACCCGGACAGGGTTATGGCTACACCTTC.